These T cell receptor beta chains were read from a single sample in a study of long-term antiretroviral therapy in people with HIV. The table came from immunoSEQ multiplex PCR; TCRdb's copy has only in-frame clones and leaves some out. The top ten clones hold about 9.3% of a sample with over 25,000 clones, around 80% of them seen once. The sequencing here drew on unsorted PBMCs, taken 1.5 years before starting antiretroviral therapy. The receptors derive from a man younger than 35 with HIV. CDR3s include the opening cysteine and the closing phenylalanine or tryptophan. The D gene is left open where the match is weak. Not every row has a clone size; where given, it reads once, few, many or a size class.

j_call | clone_size | d_call | v_call | cdr3_nt | cdr3_aa
TRBJ1-5 | . | . | TRBV6-1 | TGTGCCAGCAGTGAAGAGGGAGGGGGGGGTCAGCCCCAGCATTTT | CASSEEGGGGQPQHF
TRBJ2-7 | . | TRBD1 | TRBV7-9 | TGTGCCAGCAGCCTCCGGGACAGTATGGGCTACGAGCAGTACTTC | CASSLRDSMGYEQYF
TRBJ2-1 | . | TRBD2 | TRBV14 | TGTGCCAGCAGCCAAGGTAGCGGGGGGCCCTACAATGAGCAGTTCTTC | CASSQGSGGPYNEQFF
TRBJ2-1 | . | . | TRBV10-3 | TGTGCCATCTCTAGCGACTCCTACAATGAGCAGTTCTTC | CAISSDSYNEQFF
TRBJ2-3 | . | . | TRBV12-5 | TGTGCTAGTGGCCCAGGAGCGAGCACAGATACGCAGTATTTT | CASGPGASTDTQYF
TRBJ2-7 | . | TRBD1 | TRBV7-9 | TGTGCCAGCAGCTCCCTCAGGGGGAACGAGCAGTACTTC | CASSSLRGNEQYF
TRBJ2-2 | . | . | TRBV7-8 | TGTGCCAGCAGCCCAGGGGTTATGAACACCGGGGAGCTGTTTTTT | CASSPGVMNTGELFF
TRBJ2-7 | once | . | TRBV5-6 | TGTGCCAGCAGCGCGGCGGGCCCCTACGAGCAGTACTTC | CASSAAGPYEQYF
TRBJ2-7 | few | . | TRBV11-2 | TGTGCCAGCAGCTTAGCGGGGGGCATGTACGAGCAGTACTTC | CASSLAGGMYEQYF
TRBJ2-7 | . | . | TRBV28 | TGTGCCATCAAACAGTGGCGGGACTCCTACGAGCAGTACTTC | CAIKQWRDSYEQYF
TRBJ1-5 | once | . | TRBV5-5 | TGTGCCAGCAGCTTAGATACAGGGCAGCCCCAGCATTTT | CASSLDTGQPQHF
TRBJ2-1 | . | . | TRBV30 | TGTGCCTGGAGTGTACGTGTTCCACTTACCCCCTACAATGAGCAGTTCTTC | CAWSVRVPLTPYNEQFF
TRBJ2-2 | few | TRBD1 | TRBV18 | TGTGCCAGCTCACCGGGACAGGATCCCACCGGGGAGCTGTTTTTT | CASSPGQDPTGELFF
TRBJ2-5 | . | . | TRBV13 | TGTGCCAGCAGCTTAGCAGAAGAGACCCAGTACTTC | CASSLAEETQYF
TRBJ1-1 | . | TRBD1 | TRBV29-1 | TGCAGCGTTGAAGATCACAGGGGTGCTTTCTTT | CSVEDHRGAFF
TRBJ2-2 | . | TRBD1 | TRBV13 | TGTGCCAGCAGTCCGGACAGGGGCCTCACCGGGGAGCTGTTTTTT | CASSPDRGLTGELFF
TRBJ2-7 | . | TRBD2 | TRBV2 | TGTGCCAGCGGGGGGCGGGAGGCCGGAGGGGAGCAGTACTTC | CASGGREAGGEQYF
TRBJ2-7 | . | . | TRBV5-6 | TGTGCCAGCAGCTTGTTGGGCCGCGGCGAGCAGTACTTC | CASSLLGRGEQYF
TRBJ2-3 | few | TRBD1 | TRBV9 | TGTGCCAGCAGCCCCTGGACAGGGACGGGCACAGATACGCAGTATTTT | CASSPWTGTGTDTQYF
TRBJ1-6 | . | TRBD1 | TRBV6-5 | TGTGCCAGCAGTTTGGGACAGGGGAGGTCACCCCTCCACTTT | CASSLGQGRSPLHF
TRBJ1-6 | few | . | TRBV19 | TGTGCCAGTAGTATAGATCCTGATCACTATAATTCACCCCTCCACTTT | CASSIDPDHYNSPLHF
TRBJ1-2 | . | TRBD1 | TRBV4-1 | TGCGCCAGCAGCCAACCTAGGACAGGGACTTCTAAGGGCTACACCTTC | CASSQPRTGTSKGYTF
TRBJ1-2 | . | . | TRBV13 | TGTGCCAGCAGCCGTATGGGGGGTGGCTACACCTTC | CASSRMGGGYTF
TRBJ1-5 | few | . | TRBV28 | TGTGCCAGCAGTTTTTTGGGGGGTAGCAATCAGCCCCAGCATTTT | CASSFLGGSNQPQHF
TRBJ1-6 | . | TRBD1 | TRBV18 | TGTGCCAGCTCCCAGGGGGCGCGGGATTCACCCCTCCACTTT | CASSQGARDSPLHF
TRBJ1-2 | . | TRBD1 | TRBV2 | TGTGCCAGCAGTGAAGCTTACCCCCGGACAGGGGGCGCGAGGGCTGGCTACACCTTC | CASSEAYPRTGGARAGYTF
TRBJ2-3 | once | TRBD2 | TRBV20-1 | TGCAGTGCTACGGGACTAGCGGAGCAGTATTTT | CSATGLAEQYF
TRBJ2-1 | . | TRBD1 | TRBV14 | TGTGCCAGCAGCAAAAGGACAGGCTACAATGAGCAGTTCTTC | CASSKRTGYNEQFF
TRBJ2-1 | . | . | TRBV6-1 | TGTGCCAGCAGTGATGTTGGCGGAGTTCCCTACAATGAGCAGTTCTTC | CASSDVGGVPYNEQFF
TRBJ2-5 | . | . | TRBV14 | TGTGCCAGCAGCCAAGGAAAGGCCCAGTACTTC | CASSQGKAQYF
TRBJ2-7 | . | TRBD1 | TRBV6-5 | TGTGCCAGCAGTTACTCTTCCGACAGGGCCTACGAGCAGTACTTC | CASSYSSDRAYEQYF
TRBJ2-2 | . | TRBD1 | TRBV2 | TGTGCCAGTAACAGGGGAACCGGGGAGCTGTTTTTT | CASNRGTGELFF
TRBJ2-1 | medium-sized | TRBD2 | TRBV27 | TGTGCCAGCAGTCCAGGACTAGTCCGCAATGAGCAGTTCTTC | CASSPGLVRNEQFF
TRBJ1-6 | . | . | TRBV6-1 | TGTGCCAGCAGTGAAAGTCTTACGAGGGACTATAATTCACCCCTCCACTTT | CASSESLTRDYNSPLHF
TRBJ2-7 | once | . | TRBV11-2 | TGTGCCAGCAGCTTAGGGACGCCCTACGAGCAGTACTTC | CASSLGTPYEQYF
TRBJ2-3 | . | . | TRBV5-4 | TGTGCCAGCAGCTTACACCCGTACCACGGAGCCAGTCTCACAGATACGCAGTATTTT | CASSLHPYHGASLTDTQYF
TRBJ2-2 | few | . | TRBV27 | TGTGCCAGCAGTTTAAGGGACGGATACACCGGGGAGCTGTTTTTT | CASSLRDGYTGELFF
TRBJ2-7 | once | . | TRBV30 | TGTGCCTCAATCCGGGGCGACTCCTACGAGCAGTACTTC | CASIRGDSYEQYF
TRBJ1-1 | . | TRBD1 | TRBV18 | TGTGCTACCCAACCAGGGGGGCACAACACTGAAGCTTTCTTT | CATQPGGHNTEAFF
TRBJ2-3 | . | . | TRBV6-6 | TGTGCCAGCAGTTACTCCCAAGTCCACACAGATACGCAGTATTTT | CASSYSQVHTDTQYF
TRBJ1-3 | few | . | TRBV30 | TGTGCCTGGAGGGACGGTGATCCTGGAAACACCATATATTTT | CAWRDGDPGNTIYF
TRBJ2-1 | . | TRBD2 | TRBV27 | TGTGCCAGCAGTTTTTTTCCCCCTCGGCGGGAGGGGCAGTTCTTC | CASSFFPPRREGQFF
TRBJ2-2 | . | . | TRBV30 | TGTGCCTGGGTCAGGGTGGACACCGGGGAGCTGTTTTTT | CAWVRVDTGELFF
TRBJ1-1 | . | . | TRBV19 | TGTGCCAGTAGTATCATGGGACTTGGCACTGAAGCTTTCTTT | CASSIMGLGTEAFF
TRBJ1-4 | . | . | TRBV6-1 | TGTGCCAGCAGTGAAATCCCCTTTGAAAAACTGTTTTTT | CASSEIPFEKLFF
TRBJ1-2 | . | . | TRBV27 | TGTGCCAGCAGTTCCCTAGGGAGTGCCGGCTACACCTTC | CASSSLGSAGYTF
TRBJ1-1 | . | TRBD1 | TRBV30 | TGTGCCTTAACATCAGACAGGGGCGGCACTGAAGCTTTCTTT | CALTSDRGGTEAFF
TRBJ2-2 | once | . | TRBV30 | TGTGCCTCAAGGACAGCCGCGAACACCGGGGAGCTGTTTTTT | CASRTAANTGELFF
TRBJ1-4 | . | . | TRBV4-3 | TGCGCCAGCAGCCAAGATTCGGGGCGGGGAGGTAATGAAAAACTGTTTTTT | CASSQDSGRGGNEKLFF
TRBJ1-1 | . | . | TRBV5-4 | TGTGCCAGCAGCACTGACCCGGGAGGCACTGAAGCTTTCTTT | CASSTDPGGTEAFF
TRBJ2-7 | . | TRBD2 | TRBV4-3 | TGCGCCAGCAGCCACAGACTAGCGGAGTACTCCTACGAGCAGTACTTC | CASSHRLAEYSYEQYF
TRBJ1-5 | . | . | TRBV19 | TGTGCCAGTAGTATACAGGATAATCAGCCCCAGCATTTT | CASSIQDNQPQHF
TRBJ1-2 | few | . | TRBV9 | TGTGCCAGCAGCGTAGTCGAAGGGAAGTCTGGCTACACCTTC | CASSVVEGKSGYTF
TRBJ2-7 | once | TRBD1 | TRBV4-1 | TGCGCCAGCGGGACAGGGGACCCCTACGAGCAGTACTTC | CASGTGDPYEQYF
TRBJ2-5 | . | . | TRBV29-1 | TGCAGCGTTGCCCCACAGACCCCAGGGACCCAGTACTTC | CSVAPQTPGTQYF
TRBJ1-4 | . | TRBD1 | TRBV28 | TGTGCCAGCAGAAAAGGGACAGGTCGTGAAAAACTGTTTTTT | CASRKGTGREKLFF
TRBJ1-6 | . | . | TRBV7-2 | TGTGCCAGCAGCTTAGCGGGGTCCTATAATTCACCCCTCCACTTT | CASSLAGSYNSPLHF
TRBJ2-7 | . | TRBD2 | TRBV5-4 | TGTGCCAGCAGCTTGAGCGGGATCGGCGAGCAGTACTTC | CASSLSGIGEQYF
TRBJ1-4 | few | . | TRBV5-1 | TGCGCCAGCAGCTTGGGACTAAACGAAAAACTGTTTTTT | CASSLGLNEKLFF